The clone carrying this T cell receptor beta chain was observed many times. Antigen unknown. Maryland, USA blood bank volunteers served as healthy controls. The authors made cDNA by 5'RACE with 10-nucleotide random UMIs. One entry per CDR3 protein results from TCRdb running MiXCR on the 5' RACE reads. The table has tens of thousands of distinct CDR3 sequences, 17% seen once. This sample is drawn from a study of neurological immune-mediated disorders. Study-wide points: Multiple sclerosis patients had less TCR clonal expansion than even healthy controls, unlike HTLV-1-associated myelopathy.

V dropped 1 base and J dropped 9 bases, with 13 bases sitting between them. This CDR3 spans 13 amino acids. Per the germline V gene, CDR1 is SQVTM and CDR2 is ANQGSEA. The origin of this receptor is a woman aged 40 to 50 in good health. Source material: PBMCs. The genes are TRBV29-1 and TRBJ2-1; TRBD1 might be the D (6 bases). CDR3 loop: CSVEVRGTTEQFF. In nucleotides, the CDR3 is TGCAGCGTTGAAGTCCGAGGGACAACTGAGCAGTTCTTC.